These T cell receptor beta chains were read from a single sample in a study of blood T cell repertoires in COVID-19. Data came from immunoSEQ multiplex PCR; TCRdb stores just in-frame clones and leaves some out. This repertoire shows roughly 83,000 clones, roughly 88% found once; its top ten account for under 8.5%. Sequenced input: peripheral blood. The source of these receptors is a man between 50 and 59 years old with active COVID-19. Each CDR3 is given with its conserved first and last residue. The order of the fields is D gene, clone size, J gene, V gene, CDR3 protein, CDR3 DNA. D genes are given only for firm matches. A clone size is listed for some rows: how often the clone was seen (once, few, many), or a class if it is expanded.

TRBD1	.	TRBJ1-2	TRBV4-3	CASSQDEGAGYGYTF	TGCGCCAGCAGCCAAGATGAGGGGGCCGGCTATGGCTACACCTTC
.	.	TRBJ2-7	TRBV6-2/TRBV6-3	CASSSTGSYEQYF	TGTGCCAGCAGTTCAACAGGATCCTACGAGCAGTACTTC
.	.	TRBJ2-2	TRBV4-2	CASSQEGAPGGGELFF	TGTGCCAGCAGCCAAGAGGGGGCCCCAGGAGGCGGGGAGCTGTTTTTT
.	.	TRBJ2-5	TRBV4-3	CASSQDLRGETQYF	TGCGCCAGCAGCCAAGATCTTCGGGGGGAGACCCAGTACTTC
TRBD2	once	TRBJ2-1	TRBV9	CASSVSGGTDNEQFF	TGTGCCAGCAGCGTGAGCGGGGGGACTGACAATGAGCAGTTCTTC
TRBD1	.	TRBJ2-7	TRBV5-6	CASSRTGNSYEQYF	TGTGCCAGCAGCAGGACAGGGAATAGTTACGAGCAGTACTTC
.	few	TRBJ1-2	TRBV2	CASSETQGGRSGTSFNYGYTF	TGTGCCAGCAGTGAAACACAAGGTGGTCGAAGTGGGACATCATTTAACTATGGCTACACCTTC
.	once	TRBJ2-5	TRBV5-8	CASSLGTGYLETQYF	TGTGCCAGCAGCTTGGGTACAGGGTATTTGGAGACCCAGTACTTC
.	once	TRBJ1-4	TRBV7-9	CASSLDRGANEKLFF	TGTGCCAGCAGCTTAGATCGGGGGGCTAATGAAAAACTGTTTTTT
TRBD2	.	TRBJ2-1	TRBV5-4	CASSGTSGGITSYNEQFF	TGTGCCAGCAGCGGGACTAGCGGGGGGATCACCTCCTACAATGAGCAGTTCTTC
.	.	TRBJ1-1	TRBV2	CASSSLTVNTEAFF	TGTGCCAGCAGTTCCCTCACAGTGAACACTGAAGCTTTCTTT
.	.	TRBJ2-7	TRBV6-1	CASSEALWSRRDEQYF	TGTGCCAGCAGTGAAGCGCTATGGTCCCGTCGCGACGAGCAGTACTTC
.	.	TRBJ2-1	TRBV9	CASSVLDTLSSYNEQFF	TGTGCCAGCAGCGTCTTGGACACCTTGAGCTCCTACAATGAGCAGTTCTTC
.	.	TRBJ1-4	TRBV4-1	CASSQDPADEKLFF	TGCGCCAGCAGCCAAGATCCGGCGGATGAAAAACTGTTTTTT
.	once	TRBJ1-1	TRBV7-3	CASKGSPNTEAFF	TGTGCCAGCAAGGGGTCGCCGAACACTGAAGCTTTCTTT
TRBD1	.	TRBJ2-7	TRBV24-1	CATSDNRGREQYF	TGTGCCACCAGTGATAACAGGGGGCGCGAGCAGTACTTC
TRBD1	.	TRBJ2-1	TRBV19	CASSISGTGTYNEQFF	TGTGCCAGTAGTATATCCGGGACAGGGACCTACAATGAGCAGTTCTTC
TRBD2	.	TRBJ2-3	TRBV5-1	CASKLATSTDTQYF	TGCGCCAGTAAACTAGCGACTAGCACAGATACGCAGTATTTT
TRBD1	.	TRBJ2-6	TRBV11-2	CASSLDRAGANVLTF	TGTGCCAGCAGCTTGGACAGGGCTGGGGCCAACGTCCTGACTTTC
TRBD2	.	TRBJ2-1	TRBV27	CASRPTSGLYNEQFF	TGTGCCAGCAGGCCGACTAGCGGGCTCTACAATGAGCAGTTCTTC
.	few	TRBJ1-6	TRBV4-1	CASSQGINIGGTYNSPLHF	TGCGCCAGCAGCCAAGGCATAAATATAGGTGGGACTTATAATTCACCCCTCCACTTT
TRBD2	.	TRBJ2-3	TRBV9	CASSVSSGRTDTQYF	TGTGCCAGCAGCGTATCTAGCGGGCGCACAGATACGCAGTATTTT
TRBD1	.	TRBJ1-2	TRBV14	CASSQQRSTGAGYGYTF	TGTGCCAGCAGCCAACAGAGGAGCACAGGGGCGGGATATGGCTACACCTTC
.	.	TRBJ1-1	TRBV2	CASILLLYAEAFF	TGTGCCAGCATTCTCCTATTATACGCTGAAGCTTTCTTT
TRBD1	.	TRBJ2-5	TRBV7-9	CASSSVTGNQETQYF	TGTGCCAGCAGCTCCGTGACAGGGAATCAAGAGACCCAGTACTTC
TRBD1	.	TRBJ2-3	TRBV7-3	CASSSQGGYTDTQYF	TGTGCCAGCAGCTCACAGGGGGGATACACAGATACGCAGTATTTT
.	few	TRBJ2-3	TRBV5-6	CASSFKGPFAGPSTDTQYF	TGTGCCAGCAGCTTCAAAGGGCCGTTTGCGGGGCCCAGCACAGATACGCAGTATTTT
TRBD1	once	TRBJ2-5	TRBV28	CASSSTGQGEETQYF	TGTGCCAGCAGTTCCACGGGACAGGGAGAAGAGACCCAGTACTTC
.	.	TRBJ1-5	TRBV6-2/TRBV6-3	CASSHYRTASNQPQHF	TGTGCCAGCAGCCACTACCGGACAGCTAGCAATCAGCCCCAGCATTTT
.	once	TRBJ1-1	TRBV5-4	CASSFGEGIKHGGPTEAFF	TGTGCCAGCAGCTTTGGGGAGGGAATAAAACACGGAGGGCCAACTGAAGCTTTCTTT
.	.	TRBJ1-2	TRBV28	CASSLDSNYGYTF	TGTGCCAGCAGTTTAGACAGTAACTATGGCTACACCTTC
.	.	TRBJ1-5	TRBV25-1	CASSEGGLVQPQHF	TGTGCCAGCAGTGAAGGGGGGTTAGTTCAGCCCCAGCATTTT
.	.	TRBJ1-1	TRBV12-3/TRBV12-4	CASRPTGNTEAFF	TGTGCCAGCAGACCGACGGGGAACACTGAAGCTTTCTTT
.	.	TRBJ1-1	TRBV7-8	CASSLVRFGQMNTEAFF	TGTGCCAGCAGCTTAGTCCGGTTCGGACAGATGAACACTGAAGCTTTCTTT
.	.	TRBJ1-1	TRBV5-5	CASSLGGLYGTKAFF	TGTGCCAGCAGCTTGGGGGGCCTTTATGGCACTAAAGCTTTCTTT
TRBD2	.	TRBJ2-5	TRBV11-2	CASSFSGPGETQYF	TGTGCCAGCAGCTTTAGCGGGCCCGGGGAGACCCAGTACTTC
TRBD1	.	TRBJ1-1	TRBV7-9	CATKGAANTEAFF	TGTGCCACGAAGGGGGCAGCGAACACTGAAGCTTTCTTT
.	.	TRBJ1-3	TRBV7-8	CASSLGPGSGNTIYF	TGTGCCAGCAGCTTAGGACCAGGCTCTGGAAACACCATATATTTT
.	.	TRBJ1-1	TRBV5-4	CASSLASQGGTEAFF	TGTGCCAGCAGCTTGGCTTCGCAGGGCGGCACTGAAGCTTTCTTT
.	.	TRBJ2-3	TRBV5-1	CASSPWAAGITDTQYF	TGCGCCAGCAGCCCTTGGGCCGCGGGGATCACAGATACGCAGTATTTT
TRBD1	.	TRBJ1-1	TRBV5-3	CARSLPPDRDTEAFF	TGTGCCAGAAGCTTACCTCCGGACAGGGACACTGAAGCTTTCTTT
TRBD1	.	TRBJ2-3	TRBV5-1	CASSLKGATDTQYF	TGCGCCAGCAGCTTGAAGGGGGCCACAGATACGCAATATTTT
.	.	TRBJ2-3	TRBV11-2	CASSPRTDTDTQYF	TGTGCCAGCAGCCCTCGGACAGACACAGATACGCAGTATTTT
TRBD1	.	TRBJ1-1	TRBV18	CASSYDRAPNTEAFF	TGTGCCAGCTCATACGACAGGGCTCCGAACACTGAAGCTTTCTTT
.	once	TRBJ1-5	TRBV7-2	CASSLQGNQPQHF	TGTGCCAGCAGCTTACAGGGGAATCAGCCCCAGCATTTT
TRBD2	.	TRBJ2-7	TRBV7-3	CASSLEGTSVREQYF	TGTGCCAGCAGCTTAGAAGGGACTAGCGTTCGGGAGCAGTACTTC
TRBD1	.	TRBJ2-7	TRBV3-1/TRBV3-2	CASSQEQGSHEQYF	TGTGCCAGCAGCCAAGAACAGGGGTCCCACGAGCAGTACTTC
TRBD2	.	TRBJ2-1	TRBV4-2	CASSQASGNYNEQFF	TGTGCCAGCAGCCAAGCCAGCGGGAACTACAATGAGCAGTTCTTC
.	.	TRBJ2-3	TRBV7-2	CASSNYVTDTQYF	TGTGCCAGCAGCAACTACGTCACAGATACGCAGTATTTT
TRBD1	.	TRBJ2-2	TRBV19	CASSIVGRGQGSTGELFF	TGTGCCAGTAGTATTGTAGGCCGCGGACAGGGGTCGACCGGGGAGCTGTTTTTT
TRBD2	.	TRBJ2-1	TRBV2	CASSGSGIAVGTEQFF	TGTGCCAGCAGTGGAAGCGGGATAGCCGTAGGCACTGAGCAGTTCTTC
.	.	TRBJ1-1	TRBV24-1	CATSAKGLPSTEAFF	TGTGCCACCAGTGCCAAGGGGCTTCCCAGCACTGAAGCTTTCTTT
.	.	TRBJ1-1	TRBV5-3	CARSPGVQVNTEAFF	TGTGCCAGAAGCCCCGGGGTCCAGGTGAACACTGAAGCTTTCTTT
.	once	TRBJ2-1	TRBV27	CASSLLSAGKMSEQFF	TGTGCCAGCAGTTTATTGTCGGCAGGGAAGATGAGTGAGCAGTTCTTC
.	.	TRBJ2-3	TRBV7-2	CASSLARATDTQYF	TGTGCCAGCAGCTTAGCCAGGGCGACAGATACGCAGTATTTT
TRBD2	.	TRBJ2-2	TRBV28	CASSPGGMNTGELFF	TGTGCCAGCAGCCCGGGGGGAATGAACACCGGGGAGCTGTTTTTT
.	few	TRBJ2-7	TRBV6-5	CASSYAAGTYEQYF	TGTGCCAGCAGTTACGCGGCAGGGACCTACGAGCAGTACTTC
.	.	TRBJ1-2	TRBV6-2/TRBV6-3	CASSAFQTGLDGYTF	TGTGCCAGCAGTGCATTCCAGACAGGTCTTGATGGCTACACCTTC